The rows below give T cell receptor beta chains drawn from one sample of a study of shared clonotypes between healthy human individuals. TCRdb's copy holds only in-frame clones and misses some; the assay was immunoSEQ multiplex PCR. Of 330,000 or so clones listed, approximately 79% are singletons. The specimen was memory CD4+ T cells sorted from blood. The receptors stem from a man between 25 and 39 years old in good health. The CDR3 runs from the conserved cysteine through the conserved F or W. The D gene is left open where the match is weak. A row's size may be missing; if present it is once, few, many or a size class.

size: -
J: TRBJ2-1
V: TRBV29-1
D: -
CDR3: CSVPVRENSYNEQFF
DNA: TGCAGCGTTCCTGTCCGGGAAAACTCCTACAATGAGCAGTTCTTC

size: -
J: TRBJ2-5
V: TRBV5-1
D: TRBD1
CDR3: CASSPDRAGQETQYF
DNA: TGCGCCAGCAGCCCTGACAGGGCGGGCCAAGAGACCCAGTACTTC

size: -
J: TRBJ2-4
V: TRBV6-6
D: TRBD1
CDR3: CASSPNRGSIQYF
DNA: TGTGCCAGCAGTCCAAACAGGGGTAGCATTCAGTACTTC

size: -
J: TRBJ2-3
V: TRBV29-1
D: TRBD2
CDR3: CSATVRTSRSLADTQYF
DNA: TGCAGCGCTACAGTCCGGACTAGTCGAAGTTTAGCAGATACGCAGTATTTT

size: -
J: TRBJ2-7
V: TRBV28
D: -
CDR3: CASSFGLGQFSTAMSYEQYF
DNA: TGTGCCAGCAGTTTCGGCCTTGGTCAATTTTCTACGGCTATGAGCTACGAGCAGTACTTC

size: -
J: TRBJ2-2
V: TRBV11-3
D: TRBD2
CDR3: CASSLSGRAAGELFF
DNA: TGTGCCAGCAGCTTATCCGGGAGGGCTGCCGGGGAGCTGTTTTTT

size: -
J: TRBJ1-2
V: TRBV14
D: -
CDR3: CASSQVGQENYGYTF
DNA: TGTGCCAGCAGCCAAGTTGGGCAGGAGAACTATGGCTACACCTTC

size: -
J: TRBJ2-7
V: TRBV19
D: TRBD1
CDR3: CASSGQGLYEQYF
DNA: TGTGCCAGTAGTGGACAGGGGTTGTACGAGCAGTACTTC

size: many
J: TRBJ2-7
V: TRBV10-2
D: -
CDR3: CASSESTTYEQYF
DNA: TGCGCCAGCAGTGAGAGTACAACCTACGAGCAGTACTTC

size: -
J: TRBJ2-7
V: TRBV2
D: -
CDR3: CASRMEGEQYF
DNA: TGTGCCAGCAGAATGGAAGGCGAGCAGTACTTC

size: -
J: TRBJ2-4
V: TRBV19
D: -
CDR3: CASSIVGADIQYF
DNA: TGTGCCAGTAGTATTGTAGGGGCGGACATTCAGTACTTC

size: few
J: TRBJ2-1
V: TRBV7-8
D: -
CDR3: CASEYYNEQFF
DNA: TGTGCCAGCGAGTACTACAATGAGCAGTTCTTC

size: -
J: TRBJ2-3
V: TRBV5-1
D: TRBD2
CDR3: CASSPGTSIDTQYF
DNA: TGCGCCAGCAGCCCCGGGACTAGCATAGATACGCAGTATTTT

size: -
J: TRBJ1-2
V: TRBV7-8
D: -
CDR3: CASSLASTVNYGYTF
DNA: TGTGCCAGCAGCTTAGCGTCAACAGTGAACTATGGCTACACCTTC

size: few
J: TRBJ1-5
V: TRBV6-6
D: TRBD1
CDR3: CASSLTGKSNQPQHF
DNA: TGTGCCAGCAGTCTGACAGGGAAGAGCAATCAGCCCCAGCATTTT

size: -
J: TRBJ1-6
V: TRBV2
D: -
CDR3: CAIQSSYNSPLHF
DNA: TGTGCCATCCAAAGCTCCTATAATTCACCCCTCCACTTT

size: -
J: TRBJ2-7
V: TRBV5-4
D: TRBD2
CDR3: CASSDRTSGSYEQYF
DNA: TGTGCCAGCAGCGATCGGACTAGCGGCTCCTACGAGCAGTACTTC

size: -
J: TRBJ2-1
V: TRBV6-6
D: TRBD1
CDR3: CASSFGQGIYNEQFF
DNA: TGTGCCAGCAGTTTCGGACAGGGGATCTACAATGAGCAGTTCTTC

size: -
J: TRBJ2-7
V: TRBV18
D: -
CDR3: CASSPQGAGEQYF
DNA: TGTGCCAGCTCACCACAGGGGGCGGGGGAGCAGTACTTC

size: many
J: TRBJ2-3
V: TRBV5-5
D: TRBD2
CDR3: CASSSPGTSGTLSTDTQYF
DNA: TGTGCCAGCAGCTCGCCCGGGACTAGCGGAACTCTTAGCACAGATACGCAGTATTTT

size: many
J: TRBJ2-7
V: TRBV7-9
D: -
CDR3: CASSFIRGSDYEQYF
DNA: TGTGCCAGCAGCTTCATCAGGGGTTCGGACTACGAGCAGTACTTC

size: few
J: TRBJ1-2
V: TRBV28
D: TRBD1
CDR3: CASSPGDRNYGYTF
DNA: TGTGCCAGCAGTCCCGGGGACAGGAACTATGGCTACACCTTC

size: many
J: TRBJ2-7
V: TRBV5-1
D: -
CDR3: CASRRHLETGRDYEQYF
DNA: TGCGCCAGCAGACGCCACCTAGAGACAGGGCGGGACTACGAGCAGTACTTC

size: -
J: TRBJ2-1
V: TRBV2
D: -
CDR3: CASSVDRAGDNEQFF
DNA: TGTGCCAGCAGTGTGGACAGGGCGGGAGACAATGAGCAGTTCTTC